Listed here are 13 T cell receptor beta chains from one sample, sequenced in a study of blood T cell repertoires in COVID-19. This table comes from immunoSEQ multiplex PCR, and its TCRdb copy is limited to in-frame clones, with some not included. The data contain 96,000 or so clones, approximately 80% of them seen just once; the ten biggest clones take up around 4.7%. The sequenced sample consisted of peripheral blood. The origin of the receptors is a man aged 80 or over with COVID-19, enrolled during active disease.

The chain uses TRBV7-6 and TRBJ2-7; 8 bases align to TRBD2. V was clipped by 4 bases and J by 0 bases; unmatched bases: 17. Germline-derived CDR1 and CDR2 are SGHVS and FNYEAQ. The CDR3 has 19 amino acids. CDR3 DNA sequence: TGTGCCAGCAGCTCGTCGGGGGGGGACCCCTGGGGGAGCTCCTACGAGCAGTACTTC. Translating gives CASSSSGGDPWGSSYEQYF.

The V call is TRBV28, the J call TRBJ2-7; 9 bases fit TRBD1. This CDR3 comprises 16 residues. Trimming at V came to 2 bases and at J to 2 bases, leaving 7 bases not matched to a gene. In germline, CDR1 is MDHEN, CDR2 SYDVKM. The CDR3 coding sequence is TGTGCCAGCAGTTTACGCCTCGGGACAGGGACCTACGAGCAGTACTTC. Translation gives CASSLRLGTGTYEQYF. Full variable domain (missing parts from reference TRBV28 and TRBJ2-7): DVKVTQSSRYLVKRTGEKVFLECVQDMDHENMFWYRQDPGLGLRLIYFSYDVKMKEKGDIPEGYSVSREKKERFSLILESASTNQTSMYLCASSLRLGTGTYEQYFGPGTRLTVT.

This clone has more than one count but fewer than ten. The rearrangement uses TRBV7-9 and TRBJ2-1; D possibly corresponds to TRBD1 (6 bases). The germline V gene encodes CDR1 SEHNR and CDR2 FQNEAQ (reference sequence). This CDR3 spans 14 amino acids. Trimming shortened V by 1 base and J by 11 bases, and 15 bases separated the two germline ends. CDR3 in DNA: TGTGCCAGCAGCTTAGGGGGGCTGGGGGCCCAGCAGTTCTTC. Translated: CASSLGGLGAQQFF.

CDR3: CASRATGNNQPQHF. CDR3 DNA sequence: TGTGCCAGCAGAGCAACAGGGAACAATCAGCCCCAGCATTTT. The V gene is TRBV28, the J gene TRBJ1-5; perhaps TRBD1 as D (6 bases). The ends were cut back, 6 bases at V and 3 bases at J, with 12 bases in the middle. The CDR3 sequence is 14 residues long. Germline assignment: CDR1 MDHEN and CDR2 SYDVKM.

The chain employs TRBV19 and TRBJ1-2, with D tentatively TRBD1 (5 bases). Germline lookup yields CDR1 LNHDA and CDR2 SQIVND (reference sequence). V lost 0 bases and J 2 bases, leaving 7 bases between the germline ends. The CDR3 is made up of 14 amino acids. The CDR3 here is CASSIEAGNYGYTF. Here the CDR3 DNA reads TGTGCCAGTAGTATAGAGGCAGGGAACTATGGCTACACCTTC. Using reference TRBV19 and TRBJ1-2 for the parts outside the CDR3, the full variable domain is DGGITQSPKYLFRKEGQNVTLSCEQNLNHDAMYWYRQDPGQGLRLIYYSQIVNDFQKGDIAEGYSVSREKKESFPLTVTSAQKNPTAFYLCASSIEAGNYGYTFGSGTRLTVV.

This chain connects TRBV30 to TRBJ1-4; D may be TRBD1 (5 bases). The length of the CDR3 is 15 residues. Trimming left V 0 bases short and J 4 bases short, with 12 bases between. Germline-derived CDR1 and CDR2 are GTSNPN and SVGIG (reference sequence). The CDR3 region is CAWSVPGGDNEKLFF. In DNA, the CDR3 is TGTGCCTGGAGTGTACCCGGAGGGGATAATGAAAAACTGTTTTTT.

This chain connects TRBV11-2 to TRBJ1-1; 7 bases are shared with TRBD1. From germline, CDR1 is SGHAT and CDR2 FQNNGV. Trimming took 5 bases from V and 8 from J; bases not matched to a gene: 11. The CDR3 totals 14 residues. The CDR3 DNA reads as TGTGCCAGCAGCCCCTCGGGAGGGGGCTCCGAAGCTTTCTTT. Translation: CASSPSGGGSEAFF.

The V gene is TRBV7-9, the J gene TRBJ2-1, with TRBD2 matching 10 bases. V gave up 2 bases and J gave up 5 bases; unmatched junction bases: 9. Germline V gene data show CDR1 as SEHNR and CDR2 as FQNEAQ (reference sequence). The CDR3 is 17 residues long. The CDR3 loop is CASSLLVTSGVNNEQFF. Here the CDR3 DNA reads TGTGCCAGCAGCTTATTGGTCACTAGCGGGGTCAACAATGAGCAGTTCTTC. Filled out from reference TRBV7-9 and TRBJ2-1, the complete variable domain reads DTGVSQNPRHKITKRGQNVTFRCDPISEHNRLYWYRQTLGQGPEFLTYFQNEAQLEKSRLLSDRFSAERPKGSFSTLEIQRTEQGDSAMYLCASSLLVTSGVNNEQFFGPGTRLTVL.

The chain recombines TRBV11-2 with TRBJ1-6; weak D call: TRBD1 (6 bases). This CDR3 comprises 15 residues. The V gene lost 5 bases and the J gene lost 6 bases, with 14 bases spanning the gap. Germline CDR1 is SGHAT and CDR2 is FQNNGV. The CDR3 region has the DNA TGTGCCAGCAGCGTACGGGGGGCCGTTAATTCACCCCTCCACTTT. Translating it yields CASSVRGAVNSPLHF.

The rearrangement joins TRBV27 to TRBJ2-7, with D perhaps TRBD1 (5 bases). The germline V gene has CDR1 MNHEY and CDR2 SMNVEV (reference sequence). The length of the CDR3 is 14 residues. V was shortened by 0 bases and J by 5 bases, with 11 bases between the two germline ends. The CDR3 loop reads CASSLSQGPHEQYF. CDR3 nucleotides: TGTGCCAGCAGTTTATCGCAGGGCCCCCACGAGCAGTACTTC.

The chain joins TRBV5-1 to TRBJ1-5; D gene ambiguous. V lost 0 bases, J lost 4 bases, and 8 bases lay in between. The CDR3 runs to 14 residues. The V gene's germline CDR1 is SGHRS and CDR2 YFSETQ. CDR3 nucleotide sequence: TGCGCCAGCAGCTTGGGGGGAGAGAATCAGCCCCAGCATTTT. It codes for CASSLGGENQPQHF.

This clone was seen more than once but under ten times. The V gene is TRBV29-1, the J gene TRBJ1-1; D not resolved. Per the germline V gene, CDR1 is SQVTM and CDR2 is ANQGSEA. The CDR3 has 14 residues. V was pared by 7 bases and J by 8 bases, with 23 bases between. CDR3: CSGLGRLEVGEAFF. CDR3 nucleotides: TGCAGCGGCCTCGGACGGTTGGAGGTGGGGGAAGCTTTCTTT.

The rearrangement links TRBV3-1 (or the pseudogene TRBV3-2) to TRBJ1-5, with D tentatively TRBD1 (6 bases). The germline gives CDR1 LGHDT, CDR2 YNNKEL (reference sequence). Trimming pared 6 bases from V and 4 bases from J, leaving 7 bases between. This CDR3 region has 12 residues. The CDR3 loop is CASSQGNQPQHF. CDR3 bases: TGTGCCAGCAGTCAGGGGAATCAGCCCCAGCATTTT.